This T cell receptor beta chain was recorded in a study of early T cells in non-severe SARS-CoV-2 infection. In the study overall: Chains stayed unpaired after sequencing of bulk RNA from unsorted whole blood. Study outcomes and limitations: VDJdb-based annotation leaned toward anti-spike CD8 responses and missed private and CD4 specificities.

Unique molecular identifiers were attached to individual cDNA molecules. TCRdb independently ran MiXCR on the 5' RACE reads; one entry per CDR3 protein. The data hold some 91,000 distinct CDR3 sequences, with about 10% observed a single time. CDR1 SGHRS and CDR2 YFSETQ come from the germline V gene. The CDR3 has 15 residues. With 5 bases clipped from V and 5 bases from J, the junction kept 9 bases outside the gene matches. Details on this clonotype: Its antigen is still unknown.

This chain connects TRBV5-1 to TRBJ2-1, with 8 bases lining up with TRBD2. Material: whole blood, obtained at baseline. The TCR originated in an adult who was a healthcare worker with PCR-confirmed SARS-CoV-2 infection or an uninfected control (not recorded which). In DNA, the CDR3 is TGCGCCAGCAGAATGTTAGCGGGAACCGACAATGAGCAGTTCTTC. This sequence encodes CASRMLAGTDNEQFF. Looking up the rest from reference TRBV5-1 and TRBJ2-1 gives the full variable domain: KAGVTQTPRYLIKTRGQQVTLSCSPISGHRSVSWYQQTPGQGLQFLFEYFSETQRNKGNFPGRFSGRQFSNSRSEMNVSTLELGDSALYLCASRMLAGTDNEQFFGPGTRLTVL.